The entry below gives a single TCR beta chain sequence along with its context. Its antigen is as yet unknown. This sample was included in a study of cytomegalovirus exposure and HLA in healthy donors. The study's findings and limits: Most subjects' HLA-A and HLA-B alleles were reportedly predicted from TCR beta sequences.

PCR was performed using 60 Vbeta and 13 Jbeta primers. The assay was immunoSEQ multiplex PCR, and TCRdb's table has in-frame clones only and misses some. The table shows fewer than 130,000 clones, with about 68% occurring only once. This TCR derives from a man under 40 in good health and CMV-seropositive. The sample was PBMCs.

The CDR3 DNA follows: TGTGCCAGCAGCGTAGCGGGACAGGGTTACGAGCAGTACTTC. This encodes CASSVAGQGYEQYF. This chain uses TRBV9 with TRBJ2-7, with TRBD1 matching over 9 bases. V dropped 0 bases and J dropped 4; count of bases not matched to a gene: 2. Per the germline V gene, CDR1 is SGDLS and CDR2 is YYNGEE. The CDR3 extends over 14 amino acids. Variable domain in full (rest from reference TRBV9 and TRBJ2-7): DSGVTQTPKHLITATGQRVTLRCSPRSGDLSVYWYQQSLDQGLQFLIQYYNGEERAKGNILERFSAQQFPDLHSELNLSSLELGDSALYFCASSVAGQGYEQYFGPGTRLTVT.